These T cell receptor beta chains were read from a single sample in a study of technical replicates of blood from a handful of donors. This table comes from immunoSEQ multiplex PCR, and its TCRdb copy is limited to in-frame clones, with some not included. The sample yields tens of thousands of clones, less than 98% seen once. The sequenced sample was T cells isolated from PBMCs. The source is a human donor in good health. Both conserved end residues are part of each CDR3. The D gene is left open where the match is weak. Expanded clones get a size class; other rows say once, few or many, or leave the size out.

v_call: TRBV7-7; j_call: TRBJ1-4; clone_size: .; d_call: .; cdr3_aa: CAIIPITGRSNEKLFF; cdr3_nt: TGTGCCATCATCCCTATAACGGGGAGGTCTAATGAAAAACTGTTTTTT
v_call: TRBV27; j_call: TRBJ2-1; clone_size: .; d_call: TRBD2; cdr3_aa: CASSFGLAGLSYNEQFF; cdr3_nt: TGTGCCAGCAGTTTCGGTCTAGCGGGACTCTCCTACAATGAGCAGTTCTTC
v_call: TRBV4-1; j_call: TRBJ2-7; clone_size: .; d_call: TRBD2; cdr3_aa: CASSQEKLAGGNEQYF; cdr3_nt: TGCGCCAGCAGCCAAGAAAAGCTAGCGGGAGGGAACGAGCAGTACTTC
v_call: TRBV7-2; j_call: TRBJ1-2; clone_size: .; d_call: .; cdr3_aa: CASSLESGRGYTF; cdr3_nt: TGTGCCAGCAGCTTAGAGTCAGGTCGAGGCTACACCTTC
v_call: TRBV28; j_call: TRBJ2-1; clone_size: .; d_call: .; cdr3_aa: CASTEGDEQFF; cdr3_nt: TGTGCCAGCACCGAAGGGGATGAGCAGTTCTTC
v_call: TRBV28; j_call: TRBJ2-3; clone_size: once; d_call: .; cdr3_aa: CASMATSTDTQYF; cdr3_nt: TGTGCCAGCATGGCGACAAGCACAGATACGCAGTATTTT
v_call: TRBV7-9; j_call: TRBJ1-3; clone_size: .; d_call: TRBD1; cdr3_aa: CAGGTGSDLSPGNTIYF; cdr3_nt: TGTGCCGGTGGGACAGGATCCGATCTAAGCCCTGGAAACACCATATATTTT
v_call: TRBV28; j_call: TRBJ1-2; clone_size: .; d_call: TRBD1; cdr3_aa: CASSLMAGGSYGYTF; cdr3_nt: TGTGCCAGCAGTTTAATGGCAGGGGGCAGCTATGGCTACACCTTC
v_call: TRBV21-1; j_call: TRBJ2-1; clone_size: once; d_call: .; cdr3_aa: CASSKGLAGGNEQFF; cdr3_nt: TGTGCCAGCAGCAAGGGACTAGCGGGAGGCAATGAGCAGTTCTTC
v_call: TRBV15; j_call: TRBJ2-1; clone_size: .; d_call: .; cdr3_aa: CATRGGNEQFF; cdr3_nt: TGTGCCACCAGGGGGGGCAATGAGCAGTTCTTC
v_call: TRBV4-2; j_call: TRBJ2-7; clone_size: .; d_call: TRBD2; cdr3_aa: CASSQEAGGPGEQYF; cdr3_nt: TGTGCCAGCAGCCAAGAAGCGGGAGGGCCGGGCGAGCAGTACTTC
v_call: TRBV5-1; j_call: TRBJ2-7; clone_size: .; d_call: TRBD1; cdr3_aa: CASSYLPTGSNSLDYEQYF; cdr3_nt: TGCGCCAGCAGCTACCTCCCGACAGGGAGTAATAGCTTAGACTACGAGCAGTACTTC
v_call: TRBV4-1; j_call: TRBJ1-1; clone_size: .; d_call: TRBD1; cdr3_aa: CASSQVTGGKMNTEAFF; cdr3_nt: TGCGCCAGCAGCCAAGTAACAGGGGGTAAGATGAACACTGAAGCTTTCTTT
v_call: TRBV7-3; j_call: TRBJ2-7; clone_size: .; d_call: .; cdr3_aa: CASSLGHSYEQYF; cdr3_nt: TGTGCCAGCAGCTTGGGACACTCCTACGAGCAGTACTTC
v_call: TRBV11-2; j_call: TRBJ2-3; clone_size: .; d_call: .; cdr3_aa: CASSPTSSTDTQYF; cdr3_nt: TGTGCCAGCAGTCCCACTAGTAGCACAGATACGCAGTATTTT
v_call: TRBV11-2; j_call: TRBJ2-7; clone_size: .; d_call: .; cdr3_aa: CASNPLVIPYEQYF; cdr3_nt: TGTGCCAGCAACCCACTAGTGATCCCCTACGAGCAGTACTTC
v_call: TRBV21-1; j_call: TRBJ1-4; clone_size: .; d_call: .; cdr3_aa: CASSKGAEVNEKLFF; cdr3_nt: TGTGCCAGCAGCAAAGGGGCAGAAGTAAATGAAAAACTGTTTTTT
v_call: TRBV6-5; j_call: TRBJ1-1; clone_size: .; d_call: .; cdr3_aa: CASSYIGKTEAFF; cdr3_nt: TGTGCCAGCAGTTACATCGGGAAAACTGAAGCTTTCTTT
v_call: TRBV7-6; j_call: TRBJ2-5; clone_size: .; d_call: .; cdr3_aa: CASSRSGPQETQYF; cdr3_nt: TGTGCCAGCAGTAGGTCAGGGCCACAAGAGACCCAGTACTTC
v_call: TRBV27; j_call: TRBJ2-7; clone_size: .; d_call: TRBD2; cdr3_aa: CASSSGTSGIHGQYF; cdr3_nt: TGTGCCAGCAGTTCGGGGACTAGCGGGATTCACGGGCAGTACTTC
v_call: TRBV11-3; j_call: TRBJ2-7; clone_size: .; d_call: TRBD1; cdr3_aa: CASSLGQGAYYEQYF; cdr3_nt: TGTGCCAGCAGCCTTGGACAGGGAGCATACTACGAGCAGTACTTC
v_call: TRBV7-2; j_call: TRBJ2-7; clone_size: .; d_call: .; cdr3_aa: CASSLGSGDPSYEQYF; cdr3_nt: TGTGCCAGCAGCTTAGGGTCAGGGGATCCCTCCTACGAGCAGTACTTC
v_call: TRBV6-5; j_call: TRBJ1-1; clone_size: .; d_call: .; cdr3_aa: CAITDGMNTEAFF; cdr3_nt: TGTGCCATCACAGACGGTATGAACACTGAAGCTTTCTTT
v_call: TRBV7-2; j_call: TRBJ1-2; clone_size: .; d_call: .; cdr3_aa: CASSPWTDANYGYTF; cdr3_nt: TGTGCCAGCAGCCCTTGGACAGACGCTAACTATGGCTACACCTTC
v_call: TRBV5-1; j_call: TRBJ1-1; clone_size: .; d_call: TRBD1; cdr3_aa: CASPYLIPGQGASRNTEAFF; cdr3_nt: TGCGCCAGCCCCTACCTAATTCCGGGACAGGGGGCTTCCAGGAACACTGAAGCTTTCTTT
v_call: TRBV29-1; j_call: TRBJ2-1; clone_size: .; d_call: .; cdr3_aa: CSVSTAQYNEQFF; cdr3_nt: TGCAGCGTTTCTACAGCTCAGTACAATGAGCAGTTCTTC
v_call: TRBV28; j_call: TRBJ1-2; clone_size: .; d_call: TRBD1; cdr3_aa: CASRPSGTEYGYTF; cdr3_nt: TGTGCCAGCAGACCCTCCGGGACAGAATATGGCTACACCTTC
v_call: TRBV4-1; j_call: TRBJ2-3; clone_size: .; d_call: TRBD2; cdr3_aa: CASSQGLASYTDTQYF; cdr3_nt: TGCGCCAGCAGCCAGGGACTAGCGAGCTACACAGATACGCAGTATTTT
v_call: TRBV4-2; j_call: TRBJ2-7; clone_size: .; d_call: .; cdr3_aa: CASSQEISSYEQYF; cdr3_nt: TGTGCCAGCAGCCAAGAAATTTCCAGCTACGAGCAGTACTTC
v_call: TRBV2; j_call: TRBJ2-5; clone_size: .; d_call: .; cdr3_aa: CASTGSQETQYF; cdr3_nt: TGTGCCAGCACAGGCAGTCAAGAGACCCAGTACTTC
v_call: TRBV28; j_call: TRBJ1-1; clone_size: .; d_call: TRBD1; cdr3_aa: CASTLTGPATEAFF; cdr3_nt: TGTGCCAGCACGCTGACAGGGCCGGCCACTGAAGCTTTCTTT
v_call: TRBV19; j_call: TRBJ1-3; clone_size: .; d_call: .; cdr3_aa: CASSRQSSGNTIYF; cdr3_nt: TGTGCCAGTAGTCGACAGAGCTCTGGAAACACCATATATTTT
v_call: TRBV4-3; j_call: TRBJ2-3; clone_size: .; d_call: .; cdr3_aa: CASSLIGQGPTTDTQYF; cdr3_nt: TGCGCCAGCAGCCTCATAGGCCAGGGCCCCACCACAGATACGCAGTATTTT
v_call: TRBV5-1; j_call: TRBJ2-2; clone_size: .; d_call: TRBD1; cdr3_aa: CASSFGRTGMNTGELFF; cdr3_nt: TGCGCCAGCAGCTTTGGACGGACAGGGATGAACACCGGGGAGCTGTTTTTT
v_call: TRBV9; j_call: TRBJ2-7; clone_size: .; d_call: .; cdr3_aa: CASSRGHLSSYEQYF; cdr3_nt: TGTGCCAGCAGCCGGGGACACTTAAGCTCCTACGAGCAGTACTTC
v_call: TRBV27; j_call: TRBJ2-7; clone_size: .; d_call: .; cdr3_aa: CASSPRLVAYEQYF; cdr3_nt: TGTGCCAGCAGCCCACGGTTAGTGGCCTACGAGCAGTACTTC
v_call: TRBV13; j_call: TRBJ1-2; clone_size: .; d_call: TRBD1; cdr3_aa: CASSYGTGMVGYTF; cdr3_nt: TGTGCCAGCAGCTACGGGACAGGGATGGTTGGCTACACCTTC
v_call: TRBV30; j_call: TRBJ2-3; clone_size: .; d_call: TRBD2; cdr3_aa: CAWSPRLAGGEGLDTQYF; cdr3_nt: TGTGCCTGGAGTCCCCGACTAGCGGGAGGCGAGGGGTTGGATACGCAGTATTTT
v_call: TRBV4-1; j_call: TRBJ2-2; clone_size: .; d_call: .; cdr3_aa: CASSQERTVNTGELFF; cdr3_nt: TGCGCCAGCAGCCAAGAAAGGACAGTGAACACCGGGGAGCTGTTTTTT
v_call: TRBV7-2; j_call: TRBJ2-1; clone_size: .; d_call: .; cdr3_aa: CASSSGHPSYNEQFF; cdr3_nt: TGTGCCAGCAGCTCCGGACACCCCTCCTACAATGAGCAGTTCTTC
v_call: TRBV11-2; j_call: TRBJ2-1; clone_size: .; d_call: TRBD2; cdr3_aa: CASTQSGRNSYNEQFF; cdr3_nt: TGTGCCAGCACCCAAAGCGGGAGAAACTCCTACAATGAGCAGTTCTTC
v_call: TRBV4-3; j_call: TRBJ2-7; clone_size: .; d_call: .; cdr3_aa: CASSQDPGGSSYEQYF; cdr3_nt: TGCGCCAGCAGCCAAGATCCCGGGGGATCATCCTACGAGCAGTACTTC
v_call: TRBV9; j_call: TRBJ2-7; clone_size: .; d_call: TRBD1; cdr3_aa: CASSAGTGGSYEQYF; cdr3_nt: TGTGCCAGCAGCGCCGGGACAGGGGGTTCTTACGAGCAGTACTTC
v_call: TRBV6-5; j_call: TRBJ2-1; clone_size: .; d_call: TRBD2; cdr3_aa: CASSLAGVNNEQFF; cdr3_nt: TGTGCCAGCAGCCTAGCGGGAGTAAACAATGAGCAGTTCTTC